This T cell receptor beta chain is from a study of T-cell reconstitution after alpha-beta-depleted transplantation in children. The CDR3 is 17 residues long. V shed 2 bases, J shed 3 bases, and the junction held 6 bases outside the gene matches. Germline assignment: CDR1 MDHEN and CDR2 SYDVKM. This clonotype was detected only a few times. Unique molecular identifiers were incorporated when the TCRbeta library was constructed. TCRdb re-derived calls from the PCR reads in MiXCR, one entry per CDR3 protein. The sample includes roughly 350,000 distinct CDR3 sequences, about 17% seen only once; the top ten take roughly two fifths.

The sequence was obtained from a male patient aged 2 to 9 who had a stem cell transplant for acute lymphoblastic leukemia, so the T cells may come from the graft donor. The chain carries TRBV28 and TRBJ2-7; 14 bases match TRBD2. The sequenced sample was PBMCs, mostly from graft donor cells, obtained 360 days after TCRalphabeta/CD19-depleted stem cell transplant. CDR3 residues: CASSLQYGTSGSYEQYF. The CDR3 DNA reads TGTGCCAGCAGTTTACAGTACGGGACTAGCGGGAGCTACGAGCAGTACTTC.